Listed here is a single T cell receptor beta chain. The V segment lost 3 bases and the J segment 2 bases; nucleotides outside the gene matches: 9. CDR1 is SGHVS, CDR2 FNYEAQ, per germline. The CDR3 covers 17 residues. This specimen belongs to a study of OX40 agonist ivuxolimab in advanced cancers. Overall study context: Dose-escalation patients' cancers were hepatocellular carcinoma, melanoma, renal cell or head and neck cancer. A partial response was reached by three patients: one with hepatocellular carcinoma and two with cutaneous melanoma.

Measured with immunoSEQ multiplex PCR; TCRdb has only the in-frame clones, and not every one. The sample contains around 67,000 clones, 75% to 85% of which appear only once. The material sequenced was CD4+ or CD8+ T cells sorted from blood, taken in a trial of the OX40 agonist ivuxolimab. This sequence originates from an adult with an advanced solid tumor such as melanoma, head and neck, liver or kidney cancer. V gene TRBV7-6 combines with J gene TRBJ2-2, with TRBD1 identical over 7 bases. The DNA of the CDR3 is TGTGCCAGCAGCTTTGCCAAGGGGGCGAGTAACACCGGGGAGCTGTTTTTT. It encodes CASSFAKGASNTGELFF.